The rows below give T cell receptor beta chains drawn from one sample of a study of blood T cell repertoires in COVID-19. Generated by immunoSEQ multiplex PCR, the TCRdb table keeps only in-frame clones and is missing some. This repertoire shows 250,000 to 350,000 clones, 70% to 90% found once; its top ten account for 3.5% to 4.5%. The sequenced sample was PBMCs or T cells enriched from blood (not recorded which). Receptors were obtained from a woman in her twenties or thirties who had recovered from COVID-19. The CDR3 runs from the conserved cysteine through the conserved F or W. Each record gives: clone size, D gene, J gene, V gene, CDR3 DNA, CDR3 protein. The D gene is left open where the match is weak. Only part of the rows carry a size: once, few, many, or a class if the clone is expanded.

. . TRBJ1-4 TRBV27 TGTGCCAGCAGTTTTGGGCCCGGGGGGGAAAAACTGTTTTTT CASSFGPGGEKLFF
. . TRBJ1-2 TRBV3-1/TRBV3-2 TGTGCCAGCAGCCCCGTGGGGGCCCGCTCTTTTGGTGGCTACACCTTC CASSPVGARSFGGYTF
. . TRBJ1-5 TRBV2 TGTGCCAGCAGTGACAGGGTACCCCAGCCCCAGCATTTT CASSDRVPQPQHF
. TRBD2 TRBJ2-3 TRBV6-4 TGTGCCAGCAGTGACTCTACTAGCGGGGGGACAGATACGCAGTATTTT CASSDSTSGGTDTQYF
. . TRBJ1-2 TRBV28 TGTGCCAGCAGTTTGGGGTGGGGGGACTATGGCTACACCTTC CASSLGWGDYGYTF
. TRBD1 TRBJ1-4 TRBV28 TGTGCCAGCAGTTCGCGACAGGGTTCTTATAATGAAAAACTGTTTTTT CASSSRQGSYNEKLFF
few TRBD1 TRBJ2-2 TRBV15 TGTGCCACCAGCGGCCTACAGGGGCTGCGAACCGGGGAGCTGTTTTTT CATSGLQGLRTGELFF
. . TRBJ1-2 TRBV24-1 TGTGCCACCAGTGATTCCAGGGGTAACTATGGCTACACCTTC CATSDSRGNYGYTF
once . TRBJ1-5 TRBV21-1 TGTGCCAGCGGCGGGACAGGGTATAGCAATCAGCCCCAGCATTTT CASGGTGYSNQPQHF
. TRBD1 TRBJ1-2 TRBV7-9 TGTGCCAGCAGCCCCCGGGACAGGGCCTCGAAGGGCTACACCTTC CASSPRDRASKGYTF
. . TRBJ2-3 TRBV10-2 TGCGCCAGCAGTGAGTCAGCGCGTCGTGGGGATACGCAGTATTTT CASSESARRGDTQYF
. . TRBJ1-5 TRBV12-3/TRBV12-4 TGTGCCAGCATGGGGGGAGATCAGCCCCAGCATTTT CASMGGDQPQHF
. . TRBJ1-2 TRBV29-1 TGCAGCGTAGCCGAGGATGGCTACACCTTC CSVAEDGYTF
. . TRBJ1-3 TRBV6-5 TGTGCCAGCAGTTACCGGCAGGGTTACGGAAACACCATATATTTT CASSYRQGYGNTIYF
. TRBD1 TRBJ2-4 TRBV28 TGTGCCAGCAGTATGACGACAGGGATTGTGGACATTCAGTACTTC CASSMTTGIVDIQYF
. . TRBJ1-1 TRBV19 TGTGCCAGTAGTCTTCAAGCGGACACTGAAGCTTTCTTT CASSLQADTEAFF
. . TRBJ1-4 TRBV18 TGTGCCAGCTCACCCCTTACAGGGAGTAATGAAAAACTGTTTTTT CASSPLTGSNEKLFF
. TRBD1 TRBJ1-5 TRBV15 TGTGCCACCAGCCTCCAGGGGGCTGAGCCCCAGCATTTT CATSLQGAEPQHF
few . TRBJ1-5 TRBV4-1 TGCGCCAGCAGCCAAGGGAGACAGTACCAGCCCCAGCATTTT CASSQGRQYQPQHF
. TRBD2 TRBJ2-5 TRBV14 TGTGCCAGCAGCCAAGGTGATAGCGGGAGGAGGGAGACCCAGTACTTC CASSQGDSGRRETQYF
. TRBD1 TRBJ1-6 TRBV5-1 TGCGCCAGCAGCTTGTTCGCGAGCCCCCGGGACAGGGATTCACCCCTCCACTTT CASSLFASPRDRDSPLHF
. TRBD2 TRBJ2-3 TRBV9 TGTGCCAGCATCATTTTAGCGGGGCTTCAAGAACGCACAGATACGCAGTATTTT CASIILAGLQERTDTQYF
. TRBD2 TRBJ2-7 TRBV5-4 TGTGCCAGCAGCCCCGGACTAGCGGGATATTTCTCCTACGAGCAGTACTTC CASSPGLAGYFSYEQYF
. . TRBJ1-5 TRBV27 TGTGCCAGCAGTTTAACGGTGAATCAGCCCCAGCATTTT CASSLTVNQPQHF
. . TRBJ1-5 TRBV5-1 TGCGCCAGCAGCTTGGCAGGGACGGCAGGGGAGCCCCAGCATTTT CASSLAGTAGEPQHF
. TRBD1 TRBJ1-5 TRBV4-1 TGCGCCAGCAGCCAGGCTGACAGGGACAATCAGCCCCAGCATTTT CASSQADRDNQPQHF
. TRBD1 TRBJ2-3 TRBV10-3 TGTGCCATCAGCCCGGGACAGGGAACACTCACAGATACGCAGTATTTT CAISPGQGTLTDTQYF
. . TRBJ1-1 TRBV18 TGTGCCAGCTCACCGTTCGGAGGAAACACTGAAGCTTTCTTT CASSPFGGNTEAFF
. . TRBJ2-7 TRBV5-1 TGCGCCAGCAGCCCAGGTATGGCCCACGAGCAGTACTTC CASSPGMAHEQYF
. . TRBJ2-7 TRBV29-1 TGCAGCGTTGTAGACGGGACCTACGAGCAGTACTTC CSVVDGTYEQYF
. . TRBJ2-2 TRBV5-1 TGCGCCAGCAGCTTGGCGGCAGGGAACACCGGGGAGCTGTTTTTT CASSLAAGNTGELFF
. TRBD2 TRBJ2-3 TRBV4-1 TGCGCCAGCAGCCATCATCGGAGCGGGGGGGCACAAGATACGCAGTATTTT CASSHHRSGGAQDTQYF
. . TRBJ1-6 TRBV7-8 TGTGCCAGCAGCTTAGCAGGGACAACCAAAAATTCACCCCTCCACTTT CASSLAGTTKNSPLHF
. . TRBJ1-1 TRBV7-2 TGTGCCAGCAGCACCCGGCAGGGTGACGCTGAAGCTTTCTTT CASSTRQGDAEAFF
. TRBD1 TRBJ1-2 TRBV10-3 TGTGCCATCAGTGAGTCCAACAGGGGCCGCCTTGGCTACACCTTC CAISESNRGRLGYTF
. TRBD2 TRBJ2-1 TRBV28 TGTGCCAGCAGTCCCGGACTAGCGGGACGTCACTACAATGAGCAGTTCTTC CASSPGLAGRHYNEQFF
. . TRBJ1-1 TRBV29-1 TGCAGCGTTGTCCGGGTCCTGAACACTGAAGCTTTCTTT CSVVRVLNTEAFF
. TRBD2 TRBJ2-2 TRBV7-8 TGTGCCAGCAGCTTACTCGGCGCGGGAGTCCTGCCCGGGGAGCTGTTTTTT CASSLLGAGVLPGELFF
. TRBD2 TRBJ2-7 TRBV14 TGTGCCAGCAGCCAAGCCGGACTAGCTGGGTACGAGCAGTACTTC CASSQAGLAGYEQYF
. . TRBJ2-3 TRBV11-3 TGTGCCAGCAGCTTAGATGGGCGGGGCACAGATACGCAGTATTTT CASSLDGRGTDTQYF
once TRBD2 TRBJ2-7 TRBV15 TGTGCCACCAGCACCCTCAAACTAGCGGGGGCCTACGAGCAGTACTTC CATSTLKLAGAYEQYF
. . TRBJ1-1 TRBV29-1 TGCAGCGTTGCGGGAGAACTGAACACTGAAGCTTTCTTT CSVAGELNTEAFF